This T cell receptor beta chain is from a study of T cell repertoires in cytomegalovirus infection. TCRdb used MiXCR to reprocess the reads, holding one entry per CDR3 protein. The sample contains 450,000 to 650,000 distinct CDR3 sequences, over 35% of which appear only once. With respect to this clonotype: Its target is unknown.

CDR1 and CDR2 (germline): MGHRA, YSYEKL. Germline trimming cut 4 bases from V and 1 base from J; bases unmatched to any gene: 15. CDR3 length: 18 amino acids. The TCR originated in a human donor in good health (CMV status not recorded). Some clones in this sample may be carry-over from other donors' samples. This sample comprised cultured PBMCs, obtained from culture after CMV antigen stimulation. This chain uses TRBV4-1 with TRBJ2-5; 7 nucleotides line up with TRBD2. CDR3 sequence: CASSPRLGAGLSQETQYF. DNA for the CDR3: TGCGCCAGCAGCCCGCGACTCGGAGCGGGGTTGTCCCAAGAGACCCAGTACTTC.